What follows describes a single T cell receptor beta chain. The target of this receptor is not known. It has no much larger one-base neighbor in the sample; base qualities were not kept. This sample is drawn from a study of blood T cell repertoires in COVID-19 (dated by TCRdb to 2018 to 2020). At the level of the whole study: Samples from collaborators originated in the United States, Italy and Spain and spanned both the acute and convalescent phases of COVID-19. The material from the prospective study consisted of cDNA or gDNA derived from T cells, B-cell-depleted T cells, or PBMCs. Subjects who had been exposed to COVID-19, were actively infected with it, or had recovered from it provided the deeply sampled blood TCRbeta repertoires that made up the dataset. The repertoires were released in a freely available public database meant as a resource for research on the immune response to SARS-CoV-2. The samples were drawn from the first 160 participants of the ongoing ImmuneRACE study and from 1,200 or so subjects provided by 6 global collaborators. Nearly every sample came with metadata listing a de-identified subject ID, COVID-19 status, age in years and sex. Where HLA class I and class II types were available, the types were taken from metadata supplied by the sample provider, not from assay-based typing.

From the cysteine up to the phenylalanine, the CDR3 has a length of 15 residues. The sequence is cut down to CDR3 DNA, 45 bases in frame from base 1. The germline V gene supplies CDR1 SGHTA and CDR2 FQGNSA. A distance of 9 bases separates the germline ends of V and J, which lose 0 bases and 2 bases respectively. The immunoSEQ Assay, a bias-controlled multiplex PCR, was used to amplify TCRbeta CDR3 regions from genomic DNA. Under the source paper's analysis protocol: The number of nucleated cells in each sample was estimated by amplification of reference gene primers within the assay. Sequence reads were collapsed and filtered to measure the absolute abundance of every unique TCRbeta CDR3 rearrangement. For each sample, productive Simpson clonality was calculated as the square root of Simpson's diversity index across productive rearrangements. Here the immuneACCESS table is served through TCRdb, limited to in-frame sequences with V and J called. Missing clones are a known gap in these copies; in checked studies unresolved V genes cover under half, and the rest lacks a known reason. V and J calls and clone size are copied from that table; D and trimming were computed from the DNA. The sample table lists 350,000 to 400,000 clones, 80% to 90% of them with a count of one. The top ten hold 0.9% to 1.1% of the sample.

Participants in the prospective study were enrolled through a virtual design, were aged roughly 18 to 100 years, and lived in 24 United States geographic areas. To assign participants to cohorts, the prospective study relied on clinical history that participants themselves reported in a screening survey and a study questionnaire. For ImmuneRACE Cohort 3, a participant was defined as recovered based on two consecutive negative NP/OP PCR tests, clearance by a healthcare professional, or resolution of symptoms. In the prospective study, whole blood, serum and a nasopharyngeal or oropharyngeal swab were collected from each participant by mobile phlebotomists. Prospective study participants could optionally give additional blood draws and questionnaires over an approximately two-month period. Before DNA extraction, blood samples from the prospective study were shipped at room temperature or frozen.

Study-wide conclusions, independent of this receptor: The amount of clinical and demographic metadata varied by source and participant and was provided uncurated.

The receptor was derived from a man aged 18 to 35 who had recovered from COVID-19. The receptor chain draws on TRBV7-2 and TRBJ2-3; TRBD2 might be the D gene, on 5 matching bases. The sequenced sample was PBMCs or T cells enriched from blood (not recorded which). The sequenced DNA is TGTGCCAGCAGCTTAGCGGGAGCCCTCACAGATACGCAGTATTTT. It codes for CASSLAGALTDTQYF.